The 3 T cell receptor beta chains below come from one sample, sequenced in a study of chemoradiotherapy in HPV16-positive cancers. Sequencing was performed with immunoSEQ multiplex PCR; in TCRdb, only in-frame clones are kept and a portion is missing. The sample has roughly 5,600 clones, around 80% seen once. This specimen consisted of tumor tissue, obtained from a patient who underwent chemoradiotherapy. Receptors were obtained from a human donor with HPV-associated anogenital cancer.

The chain is built from TRBV5-4 and TRBJ1-6, with 9 bases fitting TRBD1. The J segment lost 9 bases and the V segment lost 3 bases, leaving 4 bases of the junction unmatched. CDR3 size: 14 residues. Germline V gene lookup returns CDR1 SGHNT and CDR2 YYREEE (reference sequence). CDR3 DNA: TGTGCCAGCAGCTCAGGGGACAGGGCTTCACCCCTCCACTTT. Translating it yields CASSSGDRASPLHF.

The DNA of the CDR3 is TGTGCCAGCAGCCCAATAGGGGGGAATTCCAATGAGCAGTTCTTC. It is translated as CASSPIGGNSNEQFF. The rearrangement uses TRBV7-2 and TRBJ2-1, with D perhaps assigned TRBD1 or TRBD2 (6 bases each). Deletions cut 5 bases from V and 6 bases from J, with 17 bases between. The CDR3 sequence is 15 residues long. The germline gives CDR1 SGHTA, CDR2 FQGNSA. Complete variable domain (other parts from reference TRBV7-2 and TRBJ2-1): GAGVSQSPSNKVTEKGKDVELRCDPISGHTALYWYRQSLGQGLEFLIYFQGNSAPDKSGLPSDRFSAERTGGSVSTLTIQRTQQEDSAVYLCASSPIGGNSNEQFFGPGTRLTVL.

The chain joins TRBV9 to TRBJ1-1; D is uncertain. Trimming removed 0 bases from V and 0 bases from J, with 21 bases in between. There are 19 residues in the CDR3. The V gene's germline CDR1 is SGDLS and CDR2 YYNGEE. CDR3 DNA: TGTGCCAGCAGCGTAGCTGCGAACGCAGGAACGAATCTGAACACTGAAGCTTTCTTT. This sequence encodes CASSVAANAGTNLNTEAFF.